Each of the 5 T cell receptor beta chains below was sequenced from the same sample in a study. TCRdb itself ran the 5' RACE reads through MiXCR, one entry per CDR3 protein. The repertoire holds over 55,000 distinct CDR3 sequences, with just under 30% as singletons. Sequences were obtained from tumor-infiltrating naive CD4+ T cells sorted from the breast tumor. Subset described: naive CD4+ T cells, CD4+CD45RA+CD25-. Receptor source: a female donor with breast cancer.

This clonotype was seen many times. The chain combines TRBV4-2 with TRBJ1-2; no definite D call. V dropped 4 bases and J dropped 3 bases, with 12 bases sitting between them. The CDR3 is 14 residues long. Germline assignment: CDR1 LGHNA and CDR2 YNFKEQ. CDR3: CASSRESTHYGYTF. DNA of the CDR3: TGTGCCAGCAGCCGAGAATCAACCCACTATGGCTACACCTTC.

The chain links TRBV14 to TRBJ1-2, with 9 positions matching TRBD1. In germline, CDR1 is SGHDN, CDR2 FVKESK. The CDR3 totals 17 residues. V dropped 6 bases and J dropped 2; count of bases not matched to a gene: 13. The CDR3 is CASRAKGGTGYNYGYTF. The CDR3 nucleotides read TGTGCCAGCAGAGCCAAAGGAGGGACAGGGTACAACTATGGCTACACCTTC.

This clonotype was found a few times. The CDR3 DNA follows: TGTGCCAGCAGCCCAACCAGGGGGCTCCCAGATACGCAGTATTTT. This translates into CASSPTRGLPDTQYF. This rearrangement joins TRBV7-3 to TRBJ2-3; 8 bases map to TRBD1. The V and J ends lost 5 bases and 4 bases, in that order; junction bases with no gene match: 8. Germline V gene sequence: CDR1 SGHTA, CDR2 FQGTGA. The CDR3 contains 15 residues.

In its sample, this clonotype was seen a few times. The chain uses TRBV28 and TRBJ2-4; the D gene is possibly TRBD2 (5 bases). Germline V gene sequence: CDR1 MDHEN, CDR2 SYDVKM. CDR3 length: 13 amino acids. V lost 6 bases and J lost 2, with 8 bases in between. CDR3 nucleotides: TGTGCCAGCAGGCCCGGGACCAAAAACATTCAGTACTTC. This translates into CASRPGTKNIQYF.

By share of the sample, this clonotype is medium-sized. This chain connects TRBV12-3 or TRBV12-4 to TRBJ1-5; D not resolved. The CDR3 is 14 residues long. Trimming pared 6 bases from V and 9 bases from J, leaving 18 bases between. CDR3: CASSPGRDRGPQHF. The CDR3 nucleotides are TGTGCCAGCAGCCCCGGGAGGGATCGAGGGCCCCAGCATTTT.